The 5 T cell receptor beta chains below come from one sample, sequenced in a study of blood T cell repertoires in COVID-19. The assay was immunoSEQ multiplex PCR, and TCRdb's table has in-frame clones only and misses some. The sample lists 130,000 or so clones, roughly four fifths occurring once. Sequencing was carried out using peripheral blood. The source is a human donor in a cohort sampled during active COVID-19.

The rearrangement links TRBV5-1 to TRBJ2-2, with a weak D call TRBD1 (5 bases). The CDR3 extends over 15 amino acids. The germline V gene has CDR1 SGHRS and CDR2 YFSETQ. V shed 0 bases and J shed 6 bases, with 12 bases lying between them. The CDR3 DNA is TGCGCCAGCAGCTTGGTTCCAGGGATAGCCGGGGAGCTGTTTTTT. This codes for CASSLVPGIAGELFF.

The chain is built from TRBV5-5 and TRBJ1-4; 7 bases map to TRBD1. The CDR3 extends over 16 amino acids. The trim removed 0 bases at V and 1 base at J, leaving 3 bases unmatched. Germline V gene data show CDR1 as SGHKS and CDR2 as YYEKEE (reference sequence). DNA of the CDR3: TGTGCCAGCAGCTTGGGACAGGGTGGAACTAATGAAAAACTGTTTTTT. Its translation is CASSLGQGGTNEKLFF.

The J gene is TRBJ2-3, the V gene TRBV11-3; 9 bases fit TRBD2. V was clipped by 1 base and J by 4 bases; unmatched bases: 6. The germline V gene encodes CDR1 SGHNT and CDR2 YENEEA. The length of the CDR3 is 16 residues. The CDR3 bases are TGTGCCAGCAGCTTAGGAGCGGGGGGTAGTTCAGATACGCAGTATTTT. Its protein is CASSLGAGGSSDTQYF.

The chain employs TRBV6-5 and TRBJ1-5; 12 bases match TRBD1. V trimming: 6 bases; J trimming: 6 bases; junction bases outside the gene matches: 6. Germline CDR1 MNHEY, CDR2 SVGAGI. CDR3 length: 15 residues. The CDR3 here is CASSGTGGRGQPQHF. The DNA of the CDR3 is TGTGCCAGCAGCGGGACAGGGGGCAGGGGTCAGCCCCAGCATTTT.

The CDR3 sequence: CASTIGQMNTEAFF. The CDR3 DNA is TGTGCCAGCACTATAGGACAGATGAACACTGAAGCTTTCTTT. The chain recombines TRBV7-2 with TRBJ1-1; maybe TRBD1 (6 bases). Trimming pared 7 bases from V and 0 bases from J, leaving 12 bases between. This CDR3 is 14 amino acids long. CDR1 SGHTA and CDR2 FQGNSA come from the germline V gene.